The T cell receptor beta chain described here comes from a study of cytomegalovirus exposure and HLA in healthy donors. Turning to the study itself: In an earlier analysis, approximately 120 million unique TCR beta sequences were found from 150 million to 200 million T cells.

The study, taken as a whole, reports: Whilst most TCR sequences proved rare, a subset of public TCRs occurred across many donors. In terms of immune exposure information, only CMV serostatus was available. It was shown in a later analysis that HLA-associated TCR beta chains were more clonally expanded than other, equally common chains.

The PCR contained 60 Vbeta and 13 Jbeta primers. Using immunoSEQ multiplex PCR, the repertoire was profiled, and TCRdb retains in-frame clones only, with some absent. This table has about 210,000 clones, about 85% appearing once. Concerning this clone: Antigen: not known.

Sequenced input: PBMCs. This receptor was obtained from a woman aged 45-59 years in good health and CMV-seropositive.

The CDR3 DNA follows: TGTGCCAGCAGTGAAAGGGGGTCTACCTCCTACGAGCAGTACTTC. Translation: CASSERGSTSYEQYF. The rearrangement uses TRBV6-1 and TRBJ2-7, with D tentatively TRBD1 (6 bases). Trimming took 2 bases from V and 0 from J, leaving 11 bases between them. There are 15 residues in the CDR3. Per the germline V gene, CDR1 is MNHNS and CDR2 is SASEGT.